A single sample is the source of the 26 T cell receptor beta chains below, sequenced in a study of blood T cell repertoires in COVID-19. Only in-frame clones appear in the TCRdb table, and some are missing; sequencing was by immunoSEQ multiplex PCR. This table has around 220,000 clones, about 90% appearing once. Sequenced: PBMCs or T cells enriched from blood (not recorded which). These receptor sequences come from a man aged 30-40 years who had been exposed to COVID-19.

This chain joins TRBV7-9 and TRBJ1-5; no reliable D call. The CDR3 totals 16 residues. V was trimmed by 3 bases and J by 0 bases, leaving 12 bases between them. The germline CDR1 and CDR2 sequences are SEHNR and FQNEAQ (reference sequence). The CDR3 here is CASSFEVFGSNQPQHF. CDR3 nucleotides: TGTGCCAGCAGCTTTGAGGTTTTCGGTAGCAATCAGCCCCAGCATTTT.

The chain links TRBV10-1 to TRBJ1-2; 9 bases line up with TRBD1. CDR3 length: 13 amino acids. Germline CDR1 is WNHNN and CDR2 is SYGVQD (reference sequence). V shed 3 bases, J shed 8 bases, and the junction held 4 bases outside the gene matches. CDR3: CASSDGTGNGYTF. CDR3 nucleotide sequence: TGCGCCAGCAGTGATGGGACAGGGAACGGCTACACCTTC.

V gene TRBV24-1 combines with J gene TRBJ2-2; D is perhaps TRBD2 (5 bases). The CDR3 totals 14 residues. Trimming cost V 2 bases and J 13 bases, with 16 bases left between them. Looked up from germline, CDR1 is KGHDR and CDR2 is SFDVKD. The CDR3 sequence: CATSDSLTGWPLFF. In DNA, the CDR3 is TGTGCCACCAGTGATTCCCTGACGGGATGGCCGCTGTTTTTT.

The chain is built from TRBV10-3 and TRBJ2-2; no firm D call. Per the germline V gene, CDR1 is ENHRY and CDR2 is SYGVKD. V dropped 0 bases and J dropped 2 bases, with 7 bases sitting between them. The CDR3 is made up of 15 amino acids. CDR3: CAISESGRNTGELFF. In nucleotides, the CDR3 is TGTGCCATCAGTGAGTCGGGCAGAAACACCGGGGAGCTGTTTTTT.

The J gene is TRBJ2-7, the V gene TRBV2; 12 bases match TRBD1. The V gene's germline CDR1 is SNHLY and CDR2 FYNNEI. V gave up 6 bases and J gave up 5 bases; unmatched junction bases: 8. This CDR3 has 15 residues. The CDR3 coding sequence is TGTGCCAGCAGACAGGGGACAGGGGGCGTCCACGAGCAGTACTTC. Translated, it gives CASRQGTGGVHEQYF.

This clone has only a few counts. The rearrangement joins TRBV4-1 to TRBJ1-1, with D perhaps matching TRBD1 (5 bases). Trimming cost V 1 base and J 4 bases, with 13 bases left between them. Germline CDR1 MGHRA, CDR2 YSYEKL. There are 15 residues in the CDR3. CDR3 amino acids: CASSQAGKRITEAFF. Here the CDR3 DNA reads TGCGCCAGCAGCCAAGCAGGGAAAAGAATCACTGAAGCTTTCTTT.

In its sample, this clone was seen once. The chain has TRBV19 and TRBJ2-3, with 9 nucleotides matching TRBD1. The CDR3 is 16 amino acids. Germline assignment: CDR1 LNHDA and CDR2 SQIVND (reference sequence). V was pared by 5 bases and J by 6 bases, with 12 bases of the junction left unmatched. CDR3 sequence reads: CASSLPGTGPIDTQYF. The CDR3 DNA reads TGTGCCAGTAGTCTACCCGGGACAGGGCCCATCGATACGCAGTATTTT.

The chain has TRBV4-2 and TRBJ1-2; tentatively, D is TRBD1 (5 bases). The CDR3 is 16 residues long. Per germline, CDR1 LGHNA and CDR2 YNFKEQ. The ends were cut back, 0 bases at V and 0 bases at J, with 11 bases in the middle. The CDR3, as DNA: TGTGCCAGCAGCCAAGAGGGGGGATGGGCTAACTATGGCTACACCTTC. It is translated as CASSQEGGWANYGYTF.

This CDR3 is CSVDIPHEQYF. CDR3 nucleotide sequence: TGCAGCGTTGATATTCCCCACGAGCAGTACTTC. This sequence joins TRBV29-1 and TRBJ2-7; D not certain. Germline values: CDR1 SQVTM, CDR2 ANQGSEA. The CDR3 covers 11 residues. V gave up 3 bases and J gave up 5 bases, with 8 bases separating them.

This sequence joins TRBV7-6 and TRBJ2-3; the match to TRBD1 covers 8 bases. The germline V gene encodes CDR1 SGHVS and CDR2 FNYEAQ. The CDR3 loop spans 15 amino acids. V gave up 1 base and J gave up 7 bases; unmatched junction bases: 7. The CDR3 sequence: CASSLGQGPTNTQYF. In DNA form, the CDR3 reads TGTGCCAGCAGCTTAGGACAGGGGCCCACGAATACGCAGTATTTT.

The V call is TRBV27, the J call TRBJ1-2, with TRBD1 identical over 12 bases. This CDR3 has 16 amino acids. With V trimmed by 4 bases and J by 4 bases, 7 bases remained unmatched. Germline V gives CDR1 MNHEY, CDR2 SMNVEV (reference sequence). This CDR3 is CASSSGTGGFFYGYTF. CDR3 DNA: TGTGCCAGCAGTTCTGGGACAGGGGGCTTTTTCTATGGCTACACCTTC.

This rearrangement joins TRBV11-2 to TRBJ2-3; 10 nucleotides match TRBD2. Germline V lookup: CDR1 SGHAT, CDR2 FQNNGV. The length of the CDR3 is 15 residues. J lost 3 bases, V lost 6 bases, and 6 bases had no gene match. CDR3 region: CASRSTSGVTDTQYF. CDR3 coding DNA: TGTGCCAGCAGGTCTACTAGCGGGGTAACAGATACGCAGTATTTT.

The V gene is TRBV11-1, the J gene TRBJ2-1; perhaps TRBD1 as D (5 bases). Deletions cut 1 base from V and 1 base from J, with 11 bases between. The CDR3 is made up of 16 amino acids. CDR1 and CDR2 from the germline V gene are SGHAT and FQDESV (reference sequence). This chain's CDR3 is CASSLEGVTSYNEQFF. CDR3 nucleotide sequence: TGTGCCAGCAGCTTAGAAGGGGTTACATCCTACAATGAGCAGTTCTTC.

The chain employs TRBV6-2 or TRBV6-3 and TRBJ2-3, with TRBD2 matching over 14 bases. CDR1 and CDR2 from the germline V gene are MNHEY and SVGEGT. V lost 5 bases to trimming and J lost 4 bases; unmatched junction nucleotides: 2. The CDR3 extends over 15 amino acids. This CDR3 reads CASSPTSGGADTQYF. The DNA for the CDR3 is TGTGCCAGCAGTCCGACTAGCGGGGGGGCAGATACGCAGTATTTT.

The genes are TRBV5-1 and TRBJ2-2; 10 bases fit TRBD1. V was clipped by 2 bases and J by 5 bases; unmatched bases: 9. Germline V gene sequence: CDR1 SGHRS, CDR2 YFSETQ. The CDR3 covers 17 residues. The DNA of the CDR3 is TGCGCCAGCAGCTTAAAAATCTCGGGACAGGGGACCGGGGAGCTGTTTTTT. Its translation is CASSLKISGQGTGELFF.

The J gene is TRBJ2-2, the V gene TRBV15, with D possibly matching TRBD1 (7 bases). Trimming stripped 5 bases from V and 4 bases from J, with 14 bases between. The CDR3 consists of 15 residues. The germline V gene has CDR1 LNHNV and CDR2 YYDKDF (reference sequence). The DNA of the CDR3 is TGTGCCACCAGCGGGGGGACAGCACCCACCGGGGAGCTGTTTTTT. Protein product: CATSGGTAPTGELFF.

This chain connects TRBV6-2 or TRBV6-3 to TRBJ1-5, with D possibly TRBD1 on 6 matching bases. This CDR3 spans 15 amino acids. CDR1 MNHEY and CDR2 SVGEGT come from the germline V gene. Trimming cost V 6 bases and J 2 bases, with 14 bases left between them. The CDR3 region has the DNA TGTGCCAGCAGCCAGAGACAGGCCGGCAATCAGCCCCAGCATTTT. Its protein is CASSQRQAGNQPQHF.

This chain connects TRBV27 to TRBJ1-1; 8 bases fit TRBD1. CDR3 length: 15 amino acids. Germline CDR1 MNHEY, CDR2 SMNVEV (reference sequence). After removal of 6 bases from V and 3 bases from J, the junction contained 9 bases not matched to a gene. The CDR3 DNA is TGTGCCAGCAGATGGGACAGGCGGGTGGACACTGAAGCTTTCTTT. Protein sequence: CASRWDRRVDTEAFF.

The rearrangement joins TRBV7-9 to TRBJ2-5; D not resolved. Trimming took 1 base from V and 2 from J, leaving 17 bases between them. Germline-derived CDR1 and CDR2 are SEHNR and FQNEAQ (reference sequence). This CDR3 has 17 residues. The CDR3 reads CASSLVKQVTQQETQYF. DNA for the CDR3: TGTGCCAGCAGCTTAGTTAAGCAGGTTACACAGCAAGAGACCCAGTACTTC.

V gene TRBV25-1 combines with J gene TRBJ1-5; possibly TRBD1 for D (6 bases). The V gene's germline CDR1 is MGHDK and CDR2 SYGVNS. The CDR3 has 11 residues. Trimming removed 10 bases from V and 4 bases from J, with 8 bases in between. CDR3 protein: CAIQGNQPQHF. For the CDR3, the DNA is TGTGCCATACAGGGTAATCAGCCCCAGCATTTT.

This clone was counted once. J is TRBJ2-2 and V is TRBV4-1; D may be TRBD1 (6 bases). The CDR3 runs to 18 residues. Germline V gene lookup returns CDR1 MGHRA and CDR2 YSYEKL. The germline V and J ends were trimmed by 3 bases and 5 bases, with 22 bases remaining between them. The CDR3 DNA follows: TGCGCCAGCAGCCATCCCCACGGGCCAGGGGATAGGACCGGGGAGCTGTTTTTT. Translation gives CASSHPHGPGDRTGELFF.

The rearrangement joins TRBV7-2 to TRBJ2-3, with TRBD2 matching over 12 bases. Germline V lookup: CDR1 SGHTA, CDR2 FQGNSA. V dropped 5 bases and J dropped 14; count of bases not matched to a gene: 11. This CDR3 contains 14 residues. CDR3 nucleotides: TGTGCCAGCAGCCAGACTAGCGGGGGCCACCTGTCGTATTTT. It yields the protein CASSQTSGGHLSYF.

The chain combines TRBV5-1 with TRBJ1-5, with D unclear. V was pared by 1 base and J by 7 bases, with 9 bases between. The CDR3 runs 13 residues. The V gene's germline CDR1 is SGHRS and CDR2 YFSETQ. CDR3 sequence (DNA): TGCGCCAGCAGCTTGTTCGGAGGGCAGCCCCAGCATTTT. This encodes CASSLFGGQPQHF. The full variable domain, with the rest looked up from reference TRBV5-1 and TRBJ1-5, is KAGVTQTPRYLIKTRGQQVTLSCSPISGHRSVSWYQQTPGQGLQFLFEYFSETQRNKGNFPGRFSGRQFSNSRSEMNVSTLELGDSALYLCASSLFGGQPQHFGDGTRLSIL.

This clone turned up a few times. The rearrangement joins TRBV18 to TRBJ1-4, with 9 nucleotides matching TRBD1. CDR1 is KGHSH, CDR2 LQKENI, per germline. V shed 4 bases, J shed 10 bases, and the junction held 16 bases outside the gene matches. The CDR3 is 17 amino acids. The CDR3 loop reads CASSRYKQGARSGKLFF. CDR3 DNA: TGTGCCAGCTCACGGTACAAACAGGGGGCGCGGAGCGGAAAACTGTTTTTT.

This chain links TRBV19 with TRBJ2-7; TRBD1 agrees at 7 bases. The CDR3 consists of 14 residues. Germline assignment: CDR1 LNHDA and CDR2 SQIVND (reference sequence). V dropped 7 bases and J dropped 6; count of bases not matched to a gene: 12. For the CDR3, the DNA is TGTGCCAGTACCACTCGGGACAGCCCGTCCGAGCAGTACTTC. Translated: CASTTRDSPSEQYF.

This chain's CDR3 is CASSGILAARDNEQFF. In DNA, the CDR3 is TGTGCCAGTAGTGGGATACTAGCGGCAAGGGACAATGAGCAGTTCTTC. V and J are TRBV19 and TRBJ2-1; 8 nucleotides line up with TRBD2. The CDR3 has 16 residues. Germline V gene sequence: CDR1 LNHDA, CDR2 SQIVND (reference sequence). The V segment lost 5 bases and the J segment 5 bases; nucleotides outside the gene matches: 11.